The rows below give T cell receptor beta chains drawn from one sample of a study of response to subunit inactivated influenza vaccine. Each CDR3 protein is one row after TCRdb ran MiXCR on the RT-PCR reads. The table has 650,000 to 800,000 distinct CDR3 sequences, approximately 15% seen once. Sequenced material: PBMCs from blood, taken around 14 days before vaccination. These receptors were collected from a man in his fifties who received an inactivated influenza vaccine. Each CDR3 is given with its conserved first and last residue. The D gene is left open where the match is weak. Clone size appears in some rows only: once, few, many, or a class for an expanded clone.

>.|TRBJ2-2|TRBV29-1|.
CSVEDPNSDGELFF
TGCAGCGTTGAAGATCCTAATAGCGACGGGGAGCTGTTTTTT
>.|TRBJ2-7|TRBV7-9|.
CASSFTGTGGYEQYF
TGTGCCAGCAGCTTCACCGGGACTGGCGGCTACGAGCAGTACTTC
>.|TRBJ2-1|TRBV24-1|.
CATSGGRGNYNEQFF
TGTGCCACCAGTGGAGGTCGGGGTAACTACAATGAGCAGTTCTTC
>.|TRBJ2-7|TRBV5-4|.
CASSLVHMARGGRFYEQYF
TGTGCCAGCAGCTTGGTCCACATGGCCAGGGGTGGAAGATTCTACGAGCAGTACTTC
>.|TRBJ1-2|TRBV6-2/TRBV6-3|.
CASRSSDSYGYTF
TGTGCCAGCAGATCCTCGGACAGTTATGGCTACACCTTC
>.|TRBJ1-5|TRBV7-2|few
CASSGRAGSNQPQHF
TGTGCCAGCAGCGGACGTGCGGGGAGCAATCAGCCCCAGCATTTT
>.|TRBJ2-1|TRBV28|.
CASSFVRNHRSYNEQFF
TGTGCCAGCAGTTTCGTAAGGAATCATCGCTCCTACAATGAGCAGTTCTTC
>.|TRBJ2-3|TRBV14|many
CASSHLTDTQYF
TGTGCCAGCAGCCACCTCACAGATACGCAGTATTTT
>.|TRBJ1-1|TRBV4-2|once
CASSQGGLLGTEAFF
TGTGCCAGCAGCCAAGGAGGGCTGCTCGGCACTGAAGCTTTCTTT
>TRBD1|TRBJ1-2|TRBV7-9|.
CASSYSLGGSYGYTF
TGTGCCAGCAGCTACAGTTTAGGGGGCTCCTATGGCTACACCTTC
>TRBD1|TRBJ1-2|TRBV6-6|few
CASGRDRADGYTF
TGTGCCAGTGGCAGGGACAGGGCGGATGGCTACACCTTC
>TRBD2|TRBJ2-1|TRBV6-5|few
CASSYRAGVYNEQFF
TGTGCCAGCAGTTACCGAGCGGGAGTCTACAATGAGCAGTTCTTC
>.|TRBJ1-6|TRBV20-1|.
CSARDPRNQDSPLHF
TGCAGTGCTAGAGATCCCCGGAATCAGGATTCACCCCTCCACTTT
>.|TRBJ2-5|TRBV9|.
CASSAGGGLQETQYF
TGTGCCAGCAGCGCCGGAGGGGGGCTCCAAGAGACCCAGTACTTC
>.|TRBJ1-1|TRBV6-1|.
CASSHPGLSMNTEAFF
TGTGCCAGCAGTCATCCGGGGTTGTCGATGAACACTGAAGCTTTCTTT
>TRBD2|TRBJ2-7|TRBV20-1|few
CSARGGLAGYYEQYF
TGCAGTGCTAGGGGAGGACTAGCGGGATACTACGAGCAGTACTTC
>.|TRBJ2-2|TRBV11-3|.
CASSLVDRGELFF
TGTGCCAGCAGCTTAGTTGACCGGGGGGAGCTGTTTTTT
>TRBD2|TRBJ2-2|TRBV9|many
CATLWRGGTTGELFF
TGTGCCACCCTCTGGCGGGGGGGTACCACCGGGGAGCTGTTTTTT
>.|TRBJ2-1|TRBV12-3/TRBV12-4|many
CASSSPQPSQYNEQFF
TGTGCCAGCAGCTCCCCTCAACCTTCGCAATACAATGAGCAGTTCTTC
>.|TRBJ1-6|TRBV11-3|.
CASSLNRGLIDSPLHF
TGTGCCAGCAGCTTAAATCGGGGGTTAATTGATTCACCCCTCCACTTT
>.|TRBJ1-4|TRBV20-1|few
CSAGGTVNEKLFF
TGCAGTGCTGGGGGCACAGTTAATGAAAAACTGTTTTTT
>.|TRBJ2-1|TRBV19|.
CASTSRVGSYNEQFF
TGTGCCAGTACCTCCCGCGTAGGGTCCTACAATGAGCAGTTCTTC
>TRBD2|TRBJ2-3|TRBV15|few
CATSRGREDTQYF
TGTGCCACCAGCCGCGGGAGAGAGGATACGCAGTATTTT
>.|TRBJ2-2|TRBV7-6|many
CASSSNRNTGELFF
TGTGCCAGCAGCTCTAACAGGAACACCGGGGAGCTGTTTTTT
>TRBD1|TRBJ2-1|TRBV5-1|few
CASSLAGQGSNEQFF
TGCGCCAGCAGCTTGGCCGGACAGGGGAGCAATGAGCAGTTCTTC
>.|TRBJ1-6|TRBV9|.
CASSSSSRADSPLHF
TGTGCCAGCAGCTCCTCGTCCAGGGCGGACTCACCCCTCCACTTT
>.|TRBJ1-2|TRBV6-1|.
CASPGGERFYGYTF
TGTGCCAGCCCTGGGGGGGAACGGTTCTATGGCTACACCTTC
>TRBD2|TRBJ2-7|TRBV20-1|.
CSARDSSGRASEQYF
TGCAGTGCTAGAGACTCTAGCGGGAGGGCCTCCGAGCAGTACTTC
>TRBD1|TRBJ2-2|TRBV3-1|.
CASSQGGTELLGELFF
TGTGCCAGCAGCCAAGGGGGGACAGAATTATTAGGGGAGCTGTTTTTT
>TRBD2|TRBJ2-3|TRBV4-2|.
CASSQGSSGGDLDTQYF
TGTGCCAGCAGCCAAGGATCCAGCGGGGGGGATTTAGATACGCAGTATTTT
>TRBD1|TRBJ2-1|TRBV5-1|.
CASSPTGEIRQFF
TGCGCCAGCAGCCCGACAGGGGAGATAAGGCAGTTCTTC
>.|TRBJ2-1|TRBV4-3|.
CASSHRAKDNEQFF
TGCGCCAGCAGCCACCGGGCCAAAGACAATGAGCAGTTCTTC
>TRBD1|TRBJ1-2|TRBV7-9|.
CASRTGYDGYTF
TGTGCCAGCAGGACAGGGTACGATGGCTACACCTTC
>.|TRBJ1-1|TRBV19|.
CATNLRGATEAFF
TGTGCCACTAACCTACGGGGGGCCACTGAAGCTTTCTTT
>.|TRBJ1-1|TRBV6-2/TRBV6-3|.
CASSYSRPPNTEAFF
TGTGCCAGCAGTTACTCGAGGCCGCCGAACACTGAAGCTTTCTTT
>TRBD2|TRBJ2-7|TRBV27|few
CASSPQRGYYEQYF
TGTGCCAGCAGCCCCCAGCGGGGATACTACGAGCAGTACTTC
>TRBD2|TRBJ2-1|TRBV20-1|few
CSARGLGLAGYNEQFF
TGCAGTGCTAGAGGTCTCGGACTAGCGGGGTACAATGAGCAGTTCTTC
>.|TRBJ2-7|TRBV10-3|.
CAISDWGDEQYF
TGTGCCATCAGTGACTGGGGCGACGAGCAGTACTTC
>.|TRBJ1-4|TRBV12-3/TRBV12-4|many
CASSQGKLEKLFF
TGTGCCAGCAGCCAGGGGAAGCTAGAAAAACTGTTTTTT
>.|TRBJ1-1|TRBV7-9|few
CASSLGPTGTTEAFF
TGTGCCAGCAGCTTAGGTCCAACAGGGACCACTGAAGCTTTCTTT
>.|TRBJ1-5|TRBV12-3/TRBV12-4|.
CASSPMALGQPQHF
TGTGCCAGCAGTCCAATGGCCTTGGGTCAGCCCCAGCATTTT
>TRBD2|TRBJ2-1|TRBV7-9|many
CASSSPLAGWDNEQFF
TGTGCCAGCAGCTCCCCACTAGCGGGGTGGGACAATGAGCAGTTCTTC
>TRBD1|TRBJ2-6|TRBV4-2|few
CASSPQLQGQAGANVLTF
TGTGCCAGCAGCCCCCAACTACAGGGACAGGCCGGGGCCAACGTCCTGACTTTC
>.|TRBJ2-2|TRBV5-1|few
CASSLGDTSRAGELFF
TGCGCCAGCAGCTTGGGTGACACCTCTAGGGCCGGGGAGCTGTTTTTT
>.|TRBJ1-1|TRBV27|.
CASSLGPDYNTEAFF
TGTGCCAGCAGTTTGGGGCCAGATTACAACACTGAAGCTTTCTTT
>.|TRBJ2-3|TRBV6-2/TRBV6-3|.
CASTSDSTDTQYF
TGTGCCAGCACTTCGGACAGCACAGATACGCAGTATTTT
>.|TRBJ2-2|TRBV7-6|few
CASSLFGSANTGELFF
TGTGCCAGCAGCTTATTCGGGAGTGCTAACACCGGGGAGCTGTTTTTT
>.|TRBJ1-2|TRBV7-2|.
CASSPRLFYGYTF
TGTGCCAGCAGCCCGCGACTGTTCTATGGCTACACCTTC
>TRBD2|TRBJ2-2|TRBV7-8|.
CASRAGLAANTGELFF
TGTGCCAGCAGAGCAGGACTAGCGGCGAACACCGGGGAGCTGTTTTTT
>TRBD1|TRBJ1-5|TRBV7-8|.
CASSLRDSGSRGDNQPQHF
TGTGCCAGCAGCCTCCGGGACAGCGGCAGTCGAGGGGACAATCAGCCCCAGCATTTT
>.|TRBJ2-7|TRBV2|.
CASSRLGTYEQYF
TGTGCCAGCAGTCGTCTCGGAACCTACGAGCAGTACTTC
>TRBD2|TRBJ2-3|TRBV20-1|few
CSARELAGPGDTQYF
TGCAGTGCTAGAGAACTAGCGGGACCAGGAGATACGCAGTATTTT
>TRBD2|TRBJ2-5|TRBV7-8|.
CASSLAGTSTQETQYF
TGTGCCAGCAGCTTAGCGGGGACTAGCACCCAAGAGACCCAGTACTTC